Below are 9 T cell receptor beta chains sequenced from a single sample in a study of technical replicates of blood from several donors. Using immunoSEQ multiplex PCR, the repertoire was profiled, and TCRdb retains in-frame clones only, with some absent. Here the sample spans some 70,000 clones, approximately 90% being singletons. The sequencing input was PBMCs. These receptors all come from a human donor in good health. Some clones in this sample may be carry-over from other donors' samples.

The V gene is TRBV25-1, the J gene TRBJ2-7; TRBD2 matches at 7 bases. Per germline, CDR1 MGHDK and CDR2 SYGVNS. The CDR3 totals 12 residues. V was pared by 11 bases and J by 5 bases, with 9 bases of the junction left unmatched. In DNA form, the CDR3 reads TGTGCCTCCACCGGGGGGAGGAACGAGCAGTACTTC. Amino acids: CASTGGRNEQYF.

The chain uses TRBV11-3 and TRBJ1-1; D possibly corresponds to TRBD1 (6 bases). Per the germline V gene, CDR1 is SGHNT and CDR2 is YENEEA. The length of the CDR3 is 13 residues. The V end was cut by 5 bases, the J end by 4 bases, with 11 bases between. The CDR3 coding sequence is TGTGCCAGCAGCCGGACAGCCCGCACTGAAGCTTTCTTT. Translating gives CASSRTARTEAFF.

The CDR3 loop reads CASSSTGTAPLHF. Here the CDR3 DNA reads TGTGCCAGCAGCTCGACAGGGACGGCACCCCTCCACTTT. The gene calls are TRBV5-6 and TRBJ1-6; the match to TRBD1 covers 7 bases. CDR3 length: 13 amino acids. From germline, CDR1 is SGHDT and CDR2 YYEEEE. Trimming removed 3 bases from V and 11 bases from J; junction bases left unmatched: 5. The entire variable domain, with the rest obtained from reference TRBV5-6 and TRBJ1-6, is as follows: DAGVTQSPTHLIKTRGQQVTLRCSPKSGHDTVSWYQQALGQGPQFIFQYYEEEERQRGNFPDRFSGHQFPNYSSELNVNALLLGDSALYLCASSSTGTAPLHFGNGTRLTVT.

The DNA for the CDR3 is TGTGCCAGTAGGGCGTGGACTAGCGGGGGGGCCCAGACAGATACGCAGTATTTT. Translating it yields CASRAWTSGGAQTDTQYF. The chain combines TRBV19 with TRBJ2-3; 15 nucleotides align to TRBD2. Germline V gene data show CDR1 as LNHDA and CDR2 as SQIVND (reference sequence). The CDR3 totals 18 residues. The ends lost 6 bases at V and 3 bases at J; junction bases unmatched: 10.

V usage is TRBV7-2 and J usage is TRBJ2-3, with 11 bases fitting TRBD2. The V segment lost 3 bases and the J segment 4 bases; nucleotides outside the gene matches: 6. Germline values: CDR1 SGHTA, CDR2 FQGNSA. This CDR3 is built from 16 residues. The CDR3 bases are TGTGCCAGCAGCTTTGATACTAGCGGGGGTTCAGATACGCAGTATTTT. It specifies CASSFDTSGGSDTQYF.

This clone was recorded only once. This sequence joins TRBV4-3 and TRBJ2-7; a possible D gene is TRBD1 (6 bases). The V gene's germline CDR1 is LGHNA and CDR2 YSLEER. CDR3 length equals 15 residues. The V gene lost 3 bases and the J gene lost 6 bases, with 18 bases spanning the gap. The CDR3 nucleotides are TGCGCCAGCAGCCAGGCCCGGACAGATCTAGTCGAGCAGTACTTC. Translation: CASSQARTDLVEQYF.

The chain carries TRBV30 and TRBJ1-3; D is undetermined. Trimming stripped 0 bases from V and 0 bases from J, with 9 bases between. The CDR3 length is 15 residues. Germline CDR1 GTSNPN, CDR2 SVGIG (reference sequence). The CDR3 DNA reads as TGTGCCTGGAGTGTAGGGAGGGTCTCTGGAAACACCATATATTTT. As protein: CAWSVGRVSGNTIYF.

CDR3 nucleotide sequence: TGTGCCAGCAGCCGCCCCGGACAGGGGGGGGAGACCCAGTACTTC. Its translation: CASSRPGQGGETQYF. The chain uses TRBV5-4 and TRBJ2-5, with TRBD1 matching 10 bases. The CDR3 has 15 amino acids. J was trimmed by 5 bases and V by 4 bases; bases with no gene match: 8. From germline, CDR1 is SGHNT and CDR2 YYREEE (reference sequence).

CDR3 DNA sequence: TGTGCCAGCAGTGAAAGTCGGCAGGCCGCAACCTACAATGAGCAGTTCTTC. Its translation: CASSESRQAATYNEQFF. The gene calls are TRBV2 and TRBJ2-1, with unresolved D. The CDR3 runs to 17 residues. Germline CDR1 reads SNHLY; CDR2 reads FYNNEI. With 2 bases removed from V and 2 bases from J, the gap between germline ends came to 16 bases.